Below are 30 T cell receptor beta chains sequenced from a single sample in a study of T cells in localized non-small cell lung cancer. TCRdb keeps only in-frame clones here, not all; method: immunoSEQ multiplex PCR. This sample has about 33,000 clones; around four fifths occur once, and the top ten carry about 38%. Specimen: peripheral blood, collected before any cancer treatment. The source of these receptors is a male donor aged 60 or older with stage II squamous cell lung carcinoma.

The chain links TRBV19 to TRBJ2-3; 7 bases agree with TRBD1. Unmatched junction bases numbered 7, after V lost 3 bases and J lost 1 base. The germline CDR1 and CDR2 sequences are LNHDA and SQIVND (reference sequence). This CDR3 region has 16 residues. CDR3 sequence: CASSILSTGGTDTQYF. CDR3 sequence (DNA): TGTGCCAGTAGTATTCTCTCTACAGGGGGCACAGATACGCAGTATTTT.

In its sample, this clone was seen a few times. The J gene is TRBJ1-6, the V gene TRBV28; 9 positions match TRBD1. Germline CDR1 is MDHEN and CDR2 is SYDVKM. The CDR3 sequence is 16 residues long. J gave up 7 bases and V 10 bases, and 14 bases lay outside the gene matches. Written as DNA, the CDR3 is TGTGCCACCCACTCCCCGGGACAGGGAATGAATTCACCCCTCCACTTT. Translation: CATHSPGQGMNSPLHF.

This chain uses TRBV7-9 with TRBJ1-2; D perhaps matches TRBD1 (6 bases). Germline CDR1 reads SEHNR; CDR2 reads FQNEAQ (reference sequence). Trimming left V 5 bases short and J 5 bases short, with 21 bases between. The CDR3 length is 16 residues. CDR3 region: CASSPGSAGATYGYTF. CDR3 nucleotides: TGTGCCAGCAGCCCCGGGTCCGCAGGGGCTACGTATGGCTACACCTTC.

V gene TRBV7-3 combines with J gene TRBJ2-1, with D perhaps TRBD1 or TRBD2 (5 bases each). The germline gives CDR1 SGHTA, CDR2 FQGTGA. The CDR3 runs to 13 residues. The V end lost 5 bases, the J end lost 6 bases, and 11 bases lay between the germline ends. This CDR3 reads CASSQRGRNEQFF. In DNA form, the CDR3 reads TGTGCCAGCAGCCAACGGGGCCGCAATGAGCAGTTCTTC.

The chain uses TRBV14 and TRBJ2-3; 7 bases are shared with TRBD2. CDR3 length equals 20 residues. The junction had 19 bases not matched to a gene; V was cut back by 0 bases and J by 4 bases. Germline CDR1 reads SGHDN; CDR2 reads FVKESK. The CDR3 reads CASSQDVPGLAGESADTQYF. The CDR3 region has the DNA TGTGCCAGCAGCCAAGATGTGCCAGGGCTGGCGGGAGAATCTGCAGATACGCAGTATTTT.

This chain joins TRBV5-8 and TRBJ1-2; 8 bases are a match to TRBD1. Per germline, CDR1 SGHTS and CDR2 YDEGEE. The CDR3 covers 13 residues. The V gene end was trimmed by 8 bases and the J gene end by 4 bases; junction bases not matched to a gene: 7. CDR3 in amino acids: CASAQGASYGYTF. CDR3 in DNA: TGTGCCAGTGCCCAGGGGGCATCCTATGGCTACACCTTC.

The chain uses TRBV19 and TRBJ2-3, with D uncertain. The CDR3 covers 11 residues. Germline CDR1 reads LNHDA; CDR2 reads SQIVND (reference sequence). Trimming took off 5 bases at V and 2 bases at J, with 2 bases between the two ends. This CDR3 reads CASSFTDTQYF. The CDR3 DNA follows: TGTGCCAGTAGTTTCACAGATACGCAGTATTTT.

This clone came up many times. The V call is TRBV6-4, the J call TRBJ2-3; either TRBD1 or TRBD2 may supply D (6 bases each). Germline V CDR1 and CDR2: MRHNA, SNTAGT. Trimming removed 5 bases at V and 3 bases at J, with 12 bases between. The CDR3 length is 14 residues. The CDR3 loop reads CASSKQGRTDTQYF. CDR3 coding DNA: TGTGCCAGCAGTAAGCAGGGGAGGACAGATACGCAGTATTTT.

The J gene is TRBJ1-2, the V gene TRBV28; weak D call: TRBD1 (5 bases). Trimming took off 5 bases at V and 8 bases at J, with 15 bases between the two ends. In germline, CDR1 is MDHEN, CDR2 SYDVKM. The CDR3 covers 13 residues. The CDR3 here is CASSRQNGGGYTF. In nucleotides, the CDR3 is TGTGCCAGCAGTCGTCAGAACGGGGGAGGCTACACCTTC.

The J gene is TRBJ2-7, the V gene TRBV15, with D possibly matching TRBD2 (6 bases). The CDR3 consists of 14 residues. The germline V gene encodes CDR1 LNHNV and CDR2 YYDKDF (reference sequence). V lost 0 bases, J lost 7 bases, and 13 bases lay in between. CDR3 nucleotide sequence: TGTGCCACCAGCAGAGACGGCGGGGCGGCAGAGCAGTACTTC. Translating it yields CATSRDGGAAEQYF.

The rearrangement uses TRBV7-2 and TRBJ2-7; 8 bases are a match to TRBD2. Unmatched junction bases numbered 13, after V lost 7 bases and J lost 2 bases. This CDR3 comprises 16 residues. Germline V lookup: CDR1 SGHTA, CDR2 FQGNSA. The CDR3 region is CASTHYLGLGAYEQYF. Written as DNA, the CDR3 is TGTGCCAGCACACATTATTTGGGACTAGGGGCCTACGAGCAGTACTTC.

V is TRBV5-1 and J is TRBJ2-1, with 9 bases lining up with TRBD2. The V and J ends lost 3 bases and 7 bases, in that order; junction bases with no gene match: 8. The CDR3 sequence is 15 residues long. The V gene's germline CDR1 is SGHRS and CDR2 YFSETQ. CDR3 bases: TGCGCCAGCAGCTATCTAGCGGGACATGGGAATGAGCAGTTCTTC. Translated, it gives CASSYLAGHGNEQFF.

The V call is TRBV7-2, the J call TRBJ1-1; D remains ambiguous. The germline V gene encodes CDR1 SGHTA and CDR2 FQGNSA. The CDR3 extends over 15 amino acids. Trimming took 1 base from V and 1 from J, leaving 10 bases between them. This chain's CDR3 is CASSLVGGQNTEAFF. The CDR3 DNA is TGTGCCAGCAGCTTAGTGGGTGGGCAGAACACTGAAGCTTTCTTT.

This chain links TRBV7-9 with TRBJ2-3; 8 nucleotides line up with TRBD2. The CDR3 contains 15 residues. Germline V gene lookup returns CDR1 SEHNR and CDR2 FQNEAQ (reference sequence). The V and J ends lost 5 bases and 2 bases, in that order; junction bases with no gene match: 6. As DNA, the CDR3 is TGTGCCAGCAGCCCGAGCGGGAGTAACACAGATACGCAGTATTTT. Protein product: CASSPSGSNTDTQYF.

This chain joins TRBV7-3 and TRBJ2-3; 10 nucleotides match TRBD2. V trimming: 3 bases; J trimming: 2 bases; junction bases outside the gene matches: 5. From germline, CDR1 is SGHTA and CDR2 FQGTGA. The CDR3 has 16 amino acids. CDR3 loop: CASSLAAGGPTDTQYF. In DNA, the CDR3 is TGTGCCAGCAGCTTGGCAGCGGGAGGGCCCACAGATACGCAGTATTTT.

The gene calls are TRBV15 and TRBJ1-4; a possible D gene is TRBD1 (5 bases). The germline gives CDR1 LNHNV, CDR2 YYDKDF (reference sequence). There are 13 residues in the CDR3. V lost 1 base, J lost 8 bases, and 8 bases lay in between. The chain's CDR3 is CATSRAGGEKLFF. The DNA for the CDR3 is TGTGCCACCAGCAGAGCCGGGGGGGAAAAACTGTTTTTT.

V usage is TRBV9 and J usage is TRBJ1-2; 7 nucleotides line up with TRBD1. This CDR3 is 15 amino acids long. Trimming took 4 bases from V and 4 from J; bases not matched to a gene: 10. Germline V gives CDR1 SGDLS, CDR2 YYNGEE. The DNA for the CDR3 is TGTGCCAGCAGCCCACCGGGACAGTTAGGCTATGGCTACACCTTC. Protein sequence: CASSPPGQLGYGYTF.

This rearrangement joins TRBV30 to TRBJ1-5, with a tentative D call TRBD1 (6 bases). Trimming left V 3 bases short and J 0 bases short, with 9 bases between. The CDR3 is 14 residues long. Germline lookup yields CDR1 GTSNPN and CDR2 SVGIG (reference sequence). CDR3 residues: CAWRDSYSNQPQHF. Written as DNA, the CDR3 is TGTGCCTGGAGGGACAGTTATAGCAATCAGCCCCAGCATTTT.

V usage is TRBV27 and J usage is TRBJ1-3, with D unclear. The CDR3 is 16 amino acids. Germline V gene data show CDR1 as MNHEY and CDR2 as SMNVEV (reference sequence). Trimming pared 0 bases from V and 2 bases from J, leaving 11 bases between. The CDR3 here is CASSLSRGLAGNTIYF. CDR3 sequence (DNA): TGTGCCAGCAGTTTATCGCGAGGGTTGGCTGGAAACACCATATATTTT.

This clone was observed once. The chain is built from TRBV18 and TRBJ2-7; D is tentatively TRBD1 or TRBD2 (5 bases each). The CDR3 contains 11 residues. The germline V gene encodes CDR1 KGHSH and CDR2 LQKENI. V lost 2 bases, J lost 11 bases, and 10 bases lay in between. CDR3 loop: CASSPGDGEYF. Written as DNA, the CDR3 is TGTGCCAGCTCACCAGGGGACGGTGAGTACTTC.

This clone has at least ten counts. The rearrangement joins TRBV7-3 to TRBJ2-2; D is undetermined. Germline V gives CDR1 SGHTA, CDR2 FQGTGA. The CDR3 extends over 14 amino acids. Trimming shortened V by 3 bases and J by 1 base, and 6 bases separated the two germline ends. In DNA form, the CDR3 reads TGTGCCAGCAGCTTCTCGGGGAACACCGGGGAGCTGTTTTTT. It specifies CASSFSGNTGELFF.

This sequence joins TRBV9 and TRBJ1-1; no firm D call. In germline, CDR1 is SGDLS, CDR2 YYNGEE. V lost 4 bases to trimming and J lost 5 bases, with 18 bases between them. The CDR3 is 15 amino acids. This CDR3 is CASSFGPSAKTEAFF. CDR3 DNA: TGTGCCAGCAGCTTCGGACCAAGTGCCAAAACTGAAGCTTTCTTT.

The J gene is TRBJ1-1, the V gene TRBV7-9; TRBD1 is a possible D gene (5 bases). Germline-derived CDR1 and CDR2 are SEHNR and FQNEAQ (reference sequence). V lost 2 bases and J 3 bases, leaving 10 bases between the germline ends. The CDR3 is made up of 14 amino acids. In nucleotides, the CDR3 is TGTGCCAGCAGCTTACCGGGGGGTGACACTGAAGCTTTCTTT. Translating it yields CASSLPGGDTEAFF.

The CDR3 here is CARGRVNEQFF. The CDR3 DNA reads TGTGCCCGGGGCAGGGTTAATGAGCAGTTCTTC. This chain joins TRBV30 and TRBJ2-1, with D perhaps assigned TRBD1 or TRBD2 (5 bases each). Germline V gene sequence: CDR1 GTSNPN, CDR2 SVGIG (reference sequence). Trimming removed 8 bases from V and 7 bases from J, with 12 bases in between. There are 11 residues in the CDR3.

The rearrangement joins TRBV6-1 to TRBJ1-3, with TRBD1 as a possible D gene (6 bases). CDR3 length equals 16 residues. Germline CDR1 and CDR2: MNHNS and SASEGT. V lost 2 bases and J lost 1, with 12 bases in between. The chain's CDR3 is CASSEFWGLSGNTIYF. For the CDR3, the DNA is TGTGCCAGCAGTGAATTTTGGGGGCTGTCTGGAAACACCATATATTTT.

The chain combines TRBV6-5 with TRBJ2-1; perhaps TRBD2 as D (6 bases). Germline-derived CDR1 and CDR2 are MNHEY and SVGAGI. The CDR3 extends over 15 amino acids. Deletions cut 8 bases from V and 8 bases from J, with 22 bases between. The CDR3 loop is CASGEAAGSEDEQFF. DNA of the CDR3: TGTGCCAGCGGGGAGGCGGCAGGCAGCGAAGATGAGCAGTTCTTC.

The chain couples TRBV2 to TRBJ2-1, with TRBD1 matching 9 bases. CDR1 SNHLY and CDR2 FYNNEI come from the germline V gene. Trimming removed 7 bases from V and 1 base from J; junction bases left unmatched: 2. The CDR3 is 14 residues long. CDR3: CASKDRGSYNEQFF. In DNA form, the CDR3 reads TGTGCCAGCAAAGACAGGGGGTCCTACAATGAGCAGTTCTTC. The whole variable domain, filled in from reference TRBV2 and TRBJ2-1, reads EPEVTQTPSHQVTQMGQEVILRCVPISNHLYFYWYRQILGQKVEFLVSFYNNEISEKSEIFDDQFSVERPDGSNFTLKIRSTKLEDSAMYFCASKDRGSYNEQFFGPGTRLTVL.

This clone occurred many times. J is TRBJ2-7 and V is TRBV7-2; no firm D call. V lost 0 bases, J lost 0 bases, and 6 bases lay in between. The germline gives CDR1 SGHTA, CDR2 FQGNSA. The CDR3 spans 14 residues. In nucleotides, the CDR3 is TGTGCCAGCAGCTTAGCGCAGGCCTCCTACGAGCAGTACTTC. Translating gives CASSLAQASYEQYF.

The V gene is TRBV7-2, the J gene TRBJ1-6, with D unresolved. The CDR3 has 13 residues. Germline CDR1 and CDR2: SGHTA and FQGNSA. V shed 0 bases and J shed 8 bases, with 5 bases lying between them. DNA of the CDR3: TGTGCCAGCAGCTTAGCCCTAGATTCACCCCTCCACTTT. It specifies CASSLALDSPLHF.

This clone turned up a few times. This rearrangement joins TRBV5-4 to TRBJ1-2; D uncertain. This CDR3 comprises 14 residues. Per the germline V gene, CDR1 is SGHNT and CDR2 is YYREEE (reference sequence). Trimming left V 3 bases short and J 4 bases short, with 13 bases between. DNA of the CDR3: TGTGCCAGCAGCTCCGGGCCCTTGACCTATGGCTACACCTTC. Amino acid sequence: CASSSGPLTYGYTF.